A single sample gave rise to the 19 T cell receptor beta chains below, sequenced in a study of blood T cell repertoires in COVID-19. Repertoires were generated with immunoSEQ multiplex PCR, while TCRdb's copy carries only in-frame clones and drops some. The repertoire holds more than 85,000 clones, with around 74% as singletons. The sequenced material came from peripheral blood. The origin of the receptors is a woman between 65 and 79 years old with acute or convalescent COVID-19.

The V gene is TRBV5-1, the J gene TRBJ2-2; 7 nucleotides align to TRBD1. With V trimmed by 4 bases and J by 1 base, 4 bases remained unmatched. Germline V gene lookup returns CDR1 SGHRS and CDR2 YFSETQ. This CDR3 has 15 residues. DNA of the CDR3: TGCGCCAGCAGCGCCGGGACAGAGAACACCGGGGAGCTGTTTTTT. It is translated as CASSAGTENTGELFF. Looking up the rest from reference TRBV5-1 and TRBJ2-2 gives the full variable domain: KAGVTQTPRYLIKTRGQQVTLSCSPISGHRSVSWYQQTPGQGLQFLFEYFSETQRNKGNFPGRFSGRQFSNSRSEMNVSTLELGDSALYLCASSAGTENTGELFFGEGSRLTVL.

Worth noting for this clone: Other DNA sequences of this sample code for an identical CDR3. V and J are TRBV5-1 and TRBJ2-7; TRBD2 matches 8 bases. The germline CDR1 and CDR2 sequences are SGHRS and YFSETQ. The trim removed 10 bases at V and 7 bases at J, leaving 22 bases unmatched. The CDR3 is made up of 16 amino acids. For the CDR3, the DNA is TGCGCCTGTTTGCGCCGTTGGGGGGGCCGGGGGGGGGAGCAGTACTTC. As protein: CACLRRWGGRGGEQYF.

V usage is TRBV6-5 and J usage is TRBJ2-7; 7 bases are shared with TRBD1. The germline gives CDR1 MNHEY, CDR2 SVGAGI. The CDR3 contains 13 residues. V was pared by 6 bases and J by 12 bases, with 14 bases of the junction left unmatched. In DNA form, the CDR3 reads TGTGCCAGCAGAGTAACACAGGGGAGTGTGGGGTACTTC. As protein: CASRVTQGSVGYF.

This clone was observed a few times. The chain carries TRBV6-5 and TRBJ1-5, with 8 bases identical to TRBD1. The CDR3 contains 14 residues. Germline values: CDR1 MNHEY, CDR2 SVGAGI. J gave up 6 bases and V 6 bases, and 7 bases lay outside the gene matches. Here the CDR3 reads CASRGTGAVQPQHF. DNA for the CDR3: TGTGCCAGCAGGGGGACAGGAGCGGTTCAGCCCCAGCATTTT.

The CDR3 sequence: CASSLGGTSPTHEQYF. The CDR3 DNA reads as TGCGCCAGCAGCTTGGGGGGTACTAGCCCAACTCACGAGCAGTACTTC. The V and J genes are TRBV5-1 and TRBJ2-7; D possibly corresponds to TRBD2 (6 bases). The CDR3 runs to 16 residues. The germline V gene encodes CDR1 SGHRS and CDR2 YFSETQ. V gave up 0 bases and J gave up 5 bases, with 18 bases separating them.

The V and J genes are TRBV9 and TRBJ1-2; TRBD1 matches at 9 bases. There are 14 residues in the CDR3. J lost 2 bases, V lost 3 bases, and 2 bases had no gene match. The germline V gene encodes CDR1 SGDLS and CDR2 YYNGEE. The CDR3 sequence: CASSAGQGNYGYTF. The CDR3 nucleotides are TGTGCCAGCAGCGCTGGACAGGGGAACTATGGCTACACCTTC.

The chain carries TRBV7-9 and TRBJ2-5; TRBD1 aligns across 7 bases. Trimming at V came to 2 bases and at J to 4 bases, leaving 4 bases not matched to a gene. CDR1 and CDR2 (germline): SEHNR, FQNEAQ (reference sequence). The CDR3 runs to 14 residues. CDR3 nucleotide sequence: TGTGCCAGCAGCTTACAGGGGGTCTCAGAGACCCAGTACTTC. Its translation: CASSLQGVSETQYF.

This clone was seen only once. The chain uses TRBV23-1 and TRBJ2-3; 7 bases are shared with TRBD2. TRBV23-1 has ORF status, its function being uncertain. V lost 2 bases to trimming and J lost 2 bases; unmatched junction nucleotides: 16. The CDR3 sequence is 19 residues long. The CDR3 loop is CASSQQLALGGPDTDTQYF. DNA for the CDR3: TGCGCCAGCAGTCAACAACTAGCGTTGGGGGGTCCCGACACAGATACGCAGTATTTT.

The chain carries TRBV5-1 and TRBJ2-2; the match to TRBD2 covers 15 bases. This CDR3 comprises 15 residues. Trimming at V came to 7 bases and at J to 4 bases, leaving 2 bases not matched to a gene. Germline lookup yields CDR1 SGHRS and CDR2 YFSETQ. CDR3 DNA: TGCGCCAGCGGGACTAGCGGGGGGTTCACCGGGGAGCTGTTTTTT. It is translated as CASGTSGGFTGELFF.

The chain joins TRBV2 to TRBJ1-6; unclear D gene. This CDR3 has 14 residues. Trimming took off 4 bases at V and 9 bases at J, with 13 bases between the two ends. Germline values: CDR1 SNHLY, CDR2 FYNNEI. Written as DNA, the CDR3 is TGTGCCAGCAGTGTAAGCACAGTCCGTTCACCCCTCCACTTT. It yields the protein CASSVSTVRSPLHF.

The chain has TRBV12-2 and TRBJ2-3; the table names TRBD1, a call not compared with the DNA. TRBV12-2 has pseudogene status. This CDR3 is 14 amino acids long. CDR3 sequence reads: CASRLGTGSDTQYF. The DNA for the CDR3 is TGTGCAAGTCGCTTAGGAACAGGGTCAGATACGCAGTATTTT.

The V and J genes are TRBV9 and TRBJ2-2; TRBD2 aligns across 7 bases. This CDR3 has 17 residues. The germline gives CDR1 SGDLS, CDR2 YYNGEE. V lost 0 bases and J lost 5; bases outside the gene matches: 10. CDR3 amino acids: CASSVELRGVLTGELFF. CDR3 coding DNA: TGTGCCAGCAGCGTAGAGCTCCGGGGGGTATTAACCGGGGAGCTGTTTTTT. Together with reference TRBV9 and TRBJ2-2, the CDR3 gives the full variable domain: DSGVTQTPKHLITATGQRVTLRCSPRSGDLSVYWYQQSLDQGLQFLIQYYNGEERAKGNILERFSAQQFPDLHSELNLSSLELGDSALYFCASSVELRGVLTGELFFGEGSRLTVL.

This clone was recorded only once. The rearrangement links TRBV19 to TRBJ1-1, with 8 bases lining up with TRBD1. Germline V CDR1 and CDR2: LNHDA, SQIVND (reference sequence). V lost 4 bases and J lost 5; bases outside the gene matches: 6. The CDR3 is 14 residues long. Here the CDR3 reads CASSRAGGGTEAFF. CDR3 nucleotides: TGTGCCAGTAGTAGGGCAGGGGGCGGAACTGAAGCTTTCTTT.

J is TRBJ2-2 and V is TRBV3-1 (or the pseudogene TRBV3-2), with 9 bases fitting TRBD2. Germline loops: CDR1 LGHDT, CDR2 YNNKEL (reference sequence). There are 16 residues in the CDR3. Unmatched junction bases numbered 7, after V lost 2 bases and J lost 6 bases. The CDR3 DNA is TGTGCCAGCAGCCAACTGCCTGGCGGGGGGGCCGGGGAGCTGTTTTTT. As protein: CASSQLPGGGAGELFF.

V usage is TRBV6-5 and J usage is TRBJ1-1; TRBD1 matches at 11 bases. Germline CDR1 and CDR2: MNHEY and SVGAGI. The CDR3 is 15 amino acids. V lost 5 bases and J lost 5; bases outside the gene matches: 7. CDR3 bases: TGTGCCAGCAGTAAACCCGGGACAGGGGGAACTGAAGCTTTCTTT. Its protein is CASSKPGTGGTEAFF.

This chain uses TRBV5-8 with TRBJ1-2; 7 positions agree with TRBD1. This CDR3 spans 15 amino acids. J gave up 0 bases and V 2 bases, and 4 bases lay outside the gene matches. Germline assignment: CDR1 SGHTS and CDR2 YDEGEE. The CDR3 DNA is TGTGCCAGCAGCTTATGGGACAGCCCTAACTATGGCTACACCTTC. The encoded protein is CASSLWDSPNYGYTF.

The gene calls are TRBV12-5 and TRBJ1-2, with a possible D match to TRBD1 (6 bases). The CDR3 is made up of 13 amino acids. Per germline, CDR1 LGHNT and CDR2 FRNRAP. Between the trimmed V and J ends, which lost 4 bases and 3 bases, there was a span of 9 bases. The CDR3 reads CASGSEGDYGYTF. CDR3 coding DNA: TGTGCTAGTGGTTCCGAGGGGGACTATGGCTACACCTTC. Full variable domain (remainder filled in from reference TRBV12-5 and TRBJ1-2): DARVTQTPRHKVTEMGQEVTMRCQPILGHNTVFWYRQTMMQGLELLAYFRNRAPLDDSGMPKDRFSAEMPDATLATLKIQPSEPRDSAVYFCASGSEGDYGYTFGSGTRLTVV.

The genes are TRBV5-8 and TRBJ1-2, with unresolved D. With 0 bases removed from V and 7 bases from J, the gap between germline ends came to 7 bases. The germline V gene encodes CDR1 SGHTS and CDR2 YDEGEE. The CDR3 contains 12 residues. CDR3 coding DNA: TGTGCCAGCAGCTTGGTCGGGGTTGGCTACACCTTC. This sequence encodes CASSLVGVGYTF.

The chain couples TRBV5-1 to TRBJ1-2; D possibly corresponds to TRBD1 (6 bases). Trimming stripped 2 bases from V and 8 bases from J, with 16 bases between. Germline values: CDR1 SGHRS, CDR2 YFSETQ. The CDR3 totals 14 residues. CDR3: CASSLGGGESGYTF. CDR3 coding DNA: TGCGCCAGCAGCTTAGGCGGGGGCGAGTCGGGCTACACCTTC.